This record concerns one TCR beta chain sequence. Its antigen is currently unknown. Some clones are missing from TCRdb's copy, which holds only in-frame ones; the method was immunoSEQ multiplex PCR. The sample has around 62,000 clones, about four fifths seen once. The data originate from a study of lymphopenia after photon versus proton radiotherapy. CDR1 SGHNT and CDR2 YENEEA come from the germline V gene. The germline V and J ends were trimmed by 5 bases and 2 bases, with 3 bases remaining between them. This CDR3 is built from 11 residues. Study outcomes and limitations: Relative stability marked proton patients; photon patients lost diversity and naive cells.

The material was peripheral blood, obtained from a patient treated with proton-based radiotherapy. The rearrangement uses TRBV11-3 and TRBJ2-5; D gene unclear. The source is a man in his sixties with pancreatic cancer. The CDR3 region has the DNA TGTGCCAGCAGCGATCAAGAGACCCAGTACTTC. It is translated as CASSDQETQYF.